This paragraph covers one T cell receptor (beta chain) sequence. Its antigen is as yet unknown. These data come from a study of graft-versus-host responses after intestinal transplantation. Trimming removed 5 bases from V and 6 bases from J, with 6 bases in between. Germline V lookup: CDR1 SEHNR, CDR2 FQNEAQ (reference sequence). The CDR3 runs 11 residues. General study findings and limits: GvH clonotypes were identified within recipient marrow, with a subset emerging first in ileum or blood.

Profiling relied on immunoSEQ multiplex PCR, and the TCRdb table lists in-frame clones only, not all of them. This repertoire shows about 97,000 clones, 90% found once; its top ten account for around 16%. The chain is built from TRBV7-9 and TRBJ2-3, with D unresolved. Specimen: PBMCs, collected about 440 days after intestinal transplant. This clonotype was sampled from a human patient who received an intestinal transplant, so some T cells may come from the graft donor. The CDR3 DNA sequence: TGTGCCAGCAGCATGCTGGATACGCAGTATTTT. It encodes CASSMLDTQYF.